These T cell receptor beta chains were read from a single sample in a study of blood T cell repertoires in COVID-19. The method was immunoSEQ multiplex PCR; TCRdb's version includes in-frame clones alone and lacks a portion of them. The table records fewer than 150,000 clones, about nine tenths of them present only once. Sequencing input: peripheral blood. The receptors derive from a woman between 65 and 79 years old with acute or convalescent COVID-19. Each CDR3 is given with its conserved first and last residue. Each record gives: clone size, V gene, J gene, CDR3 length, D gene, CDR3 protein, CDR3 DNA. A D gene is named only where the DNA matches it firmly. Rows may omit the clone size; those that give it use once, few, many or a size class.

-	TRBV2	TRBJ2-5	15	-	CASTSIQGTGETQYF	TGTGCCAGCACGAGTATCCAGGGGACCGGGGAGACCCAGTACTTC
once	TRBV28	TRBJ1-2	13	TRBD1	CASSPGQGDGYTF	TGTGCCAGCAGTCCCGGACAGGGGGATGGCTACACCTTC
-	TRBV4-2	TRBJ2-1	16	-	CASSQETGSSYNEQFF	TGTGCCAGCAGCCAGGAGACGGGAAGCTCCTACAATGAGCAGTTCTTC
-	TRBV3-1/TRBV3-2	TRBJ2-5	16	TRBD2	CASSQDPAGGQETQYF	TGTGCCAGCAGCCAAGATCCGGCGGGGGGGCAAGAGACCCAGTACTTC
-	TRBV7-9	TRBJ2-7	15	TRBD1	CASSFDTGQGDEQYF	TGTGCCAGCAGCTTCGATACGGGACAGGGGGACGAGCAGTACTTC
-	TRBV9	TRBJ1-1	17	-	CASSVAQRAGVGTEAFF	TGTGCCAGCAGCGTAGCCCAGCGGGCTGGGGTGGGCACTGAAGCTTTCTTT
few	TRBV28	TRBJ2-7	14	-	CASSPWTLTYEQYF	TGTGCCAGCAGCCCTTGGACACTCACCTACGAGCAGTACTTC
-	TRBV24-1	TRBJ2-5	12	-	CATRGEVGTQYF	TGTGCCACCCGTGGGGAGGTAGGGACCCAGTACTTC
-	TRBV3-1/TRBV3-2	TRBJ2-1	14	TRBD1	CASSQGTGFDEQFF	TGTGCCAGCAGCCAAGGGACAGGGTTCGATGAGCAGTTCTTC
-	TRBV7-7	TRBJ1-2	15	TRBD1	CASSPRPGQGRGYTF	TGTGCCAGCAGCCCACGACCGGGACAGGGTCGTGGCTACACCTTC